A single sample gave rise to the 24 T cell receptor beta chains below, sequenced in a study of synovial regulatory T cells in juvenile arthritis. Here immunoSEQ multiplex PCR was the method, and the copy in TCRdb shows in-frame clones only, minus some. This table lists several thousand clones. Sequencing used Treg cells from blood. The subset is: remaining (HLA-DR-negative) circulating blood Treg cells. These TCRs come from a donor aged 2-30 years with juvenile idiopathic arthritis.

The rearrangement uses TRBV5-1 and TRBJ1-5. CDR3 length: 12 residues. DNA is not recorded here. Germline CDR1 is SGHRS and CDR2 is YFSETQ. The CDR3 here is CASSTLGGPQHF.

The chain carries TRBV7-2 and TRBJ2-3; the TCRdb call, TRBD1, lacks DNA for checking. Germline-derived CDR1 and CDR2 are SGHTA and FQGNSA. The CDR3 is 16 residues long. The DNA sequence is not available. CDR3 amino acids: CASSLGSNRVTDTQYF. The whole variable domain, remainder taken from reference TRBV7-2 and TRBJ2-3, is GAGVSQSPSNKVTEKGKDVELRCDPISGHTALYWYRQSLGQGLEFLIYFQGNSAPDKSGLPSDRFSAERTGGSVSTLTIQRTQQEDSAVYLCASSLGSNRVTDTQYFGPGTRLTVL.

The J gene is TRBJ1-2, the V gene TRBV5-6; TCRdb's D call, TRBD1, is unchecked because there is no DNA. CDR3 length equals 13 residues. Nucleotide data are not available. Looked up from germline, CDR1 is SGHDT and CDR2 is YYEEEE. The CDR3 spells CASSVSTGDGYTF. Together with reference TRBV5-6 and TRBJ1-2, the CDR3 gives the full variable domain: DAGVTQSPTHLIKTRGQQVTLRCSPKSGHDTVSWYQQALGQGPQFIFQYYEEEERQRGNFPDRFSGHQFPNYSSELNVNALLLGDSALYLCASSVSTGDGYTFGSGTRLTVV.

The chain joins TRBV5-1 to TRBJ2-7; TCRdb gives TRBD2 as the D gene, but with no DNA this cannot be confirmed. This CDR3 spans 15 amino acids. No DNA appears here. The germline V gene has CDR1 SGHRS and CDR2 YFSETQ. The CDR3 region is CASSPGGTASYEQYF.

The chain recombines TRBV28 with TRBJ1-1; TCRdb names TRBD1, which stays unverified in the absence of DNA. The CDR3 spans 13 residues. No DNA is given. From germline, CDR1 is MDHEN and CDR2 SYDVKM. CDR3 protein: CASSLGARTEAFF. The full variable domain, its missing parts supplied by reference TRBV28 and TRBJ1-1, is DVKVTQSSRYLVKRTGEKVFLECVQDMDHENMFWYRQDPGLGLRLIYFSYDVKMKEKGDIPEGYSVSREKKERFSLILESASTNQTSMYLCASSLGARTEAFFGQGTRLTVV.

The chain employs TRBV2 and TRBJ2-7; TCRdb lists TRBD2, though no DNA is available to test this call. This CDR3 is built from 16 residues. No DNA sequence is on record. The V gene's germline CDR1 is SNHLY and CDR2 FYNNEI. Here the CDR3 reads CASSGGPSGFSYEQYF.

The chain links TRBV30 to TRBJ1-1; TCRdb picks TRBD1, but there is no DNA to check that call. The CDR3 loop spans 14 amino acids. No DNA is listed. The germline gives CDR1 GTSNPN, CDR2 SVGIG (reference sequence). CDR3 protein: CAWSIGQGDTEAFF.

This CDR3 reads CASSQVAGTGSEQYF. The chain employs TRBV4-2 and TRBJ2-7; TCRdb's D call, TRBD2, is unchecked because there is no DNA. Germline-derived CDR1 and CDR2 are LGHNA and YNFKEQ. CDR3 size: 15 residues. The record lacks a DNA sequence.

The chain joins TRBV4-3 to TRBJ2-3. The CDR3 contains 19 residues. No DNA was logged. Germline lookup yields CDR1 LGHNA and CDR2 YSLEER. This CDR3 is CASSQAWISQEISTDTQYF.

The chain carries TRBV19 and TRBJ1-5. Germline V gene lookup returns CDR1 LNHDA and CDR2 SQIVND (reference sequence). This CDR3 is 14 amino acids long. No DNA appears here. The CDR3 spells CASRNMDGTQPQHF.

The chain combines TRBV11-3 with TRBJ2-7; TCRdb calls TRBD2, which cannot be checked without DNA. CDR1 and CDR2 (germline): SGHNT, YENEEA. The CDR3 sequence is 13 residues long. DNA was not recorded. CDR3 residues: CASSLLAGTEQYF.

This clone is deemed medium-sized by its frequency. The chain links TRBV5-1 to TRBJ2-5; no DNA is available, so the TRBD1 call from TCRdb remains unchecked. The CDR3 covers 15 residues. The DNA is not on file. The V gene's germline CDR1 is SGHRS and CDR2 YFSETQ. CDR3 protein: CASSLRGQGGETQYF.

The V gene is TRBV5-1, the J gene TRBJ1-1; the D gene TCRdb calls, TRBD1, cannot be checked with no DNA. Germline V gene lookup returns CDR1 SGHRS and CDR2 YFSETQ. The CDR3 has 16 amino acids. DNA was not recorded. The CDR3 loop reads CASSLRGTGGFSEAFF.

The rearrangement links TRBV7-3 to TRBJ2-3; TCRdb designates TRBD2, a call that cannot be tested without DNA. Germline V gene data show CDR1 as SGHTA and CDR2 as FQGTGA. CDR3 size: 15 residues. The entry carries no DNA sequence. This chain's CDR3 is CASSFLGGATNTQYF.

The rearrangement joins TRBV21-1 to TRBJ1-3; TCRdb picks TRBD1, but there is no DNA to check that call. TRBV21-1 is shown as a pseudogene. This CDR3 spans 16 amino acids. DNA for this receptor is not on file. The CDR3 reads CASSNAGPNSGNTIYF.

The CDR3 region is CASSYTGVGYGYTF. This chain uses TRBV6-5 with TRBJ1-2; TCRdb selects TRBD1, and the lack of DNA leaves this call unchecked. Per the germline V gene, CDR1 is MNHEY and CDR2 is SVGAGI. CDR3 size: 14 residues. No DNA accompanies this entry.

The CDR3 loop reads CASSTGGRNNQPQHF. The chain employs TRBV6-1 and TRBJ1-5; without DNA, the TCRdb call of TRBD1 cannot be checked. This CDR3 is 15 amino acids long. Nucleotide data are not available. CDR1 is MNHNS and CDR2 is SASEGT in the germline V gene.

The chain carries TRBV6-6 and TRBJ2-7. This CDR3 has 14 residues. No DNA sequence was recorded. Germline V gene lookup returns CDR1 MNHNY and CDR2 SVGAGI (reference sequence). CDR3: CASRRDGVSNEQYF.

The chain combines TRBV6-1 with TRBJ1-4. The germline gives CDR1 MNHNS, CDR2 SASEGT. This CDR3 spans 12 amino acids. No DNA is given. CDR3 loop: CASGTINEKLFF.

The rearrangement joins TRBV14 to TRBJ2-1; TCRdb selects TRBD2, and the lack of DNA leaves this call unchecked. CDR3 length: 12 residues. The coding DNA is unavailable. Germline CDR1 is SGHDN and CDR2 is FVKESK. The CDR3 loop reads CASSFAGGSHFF.

This chain joins TRBV7-8 and TRBJ2-3; the D call of TRBD2 rests on TCRdb alone, since no DNA is present to check it. The CDR3 totals 15 residues. No DNA is listed. Per the germline V gene, CDR1 is SGHVS and CDR2 is FQNEAQ. The CDR3 here is CASSSGLATTDTQYF.

This rearrangement joins TRBV19 to TRBJ2-3; TCRdb lists TRBD1, though no DNA is available to test this call. CDR3 length equals 14 residues. No DNA is listed. Germline lookup yields CDR1 LNHDA and CDR2 SQIVND (reference sequence). The CDR3 reads CASSLGQGGNTQYF.

This chain links TRBV30 with TRBJ1-1. Germline assignment: CDR1 GTSNPN and CDR2 SVGIG (reference sequence). This CDR3 has 11 amino acids. DNA is not on record. The CDR3 is CAWRRPRGAFF.

V usage is TRBV11-2 and J usage is TRBJ2-1. The germline V gene has CDR1 SGHAT and CDR2 FQNNGV. The CDR3 consists of 12 residues. No DNA is recorded. The CDR3 spells CASSYQSNEQFF.